The 10 T cell receptor beta chains reported below all come from one sample, sequenced in a study of early T cells in non-severe SARS-CoV-2 infection (dated by TCRdb to the early 2020s). Library generation was performed with 5' RACE. TCRdb names NextSeq 500 as the instrument used. TCRdb trimmed public reads at Q25 via fastp, called clones via MiXCR and kept in-frame beta chains. Identical CDR3 proteins give one entry, which carries the most common genes and DNA. For this sample there are 60,000 to 75,000 distinct CDR3 sequences; 8% to 10% appear just once. The top ten hold roughly a sixth of the sample. Sequenced here: whole blood, sampled at baseline. These receptors were collected from an adult who was a healthcare worker with PCR-confirmed SARS-CoV-2 infection or an uninfected control (not recorded which).

There are many counts of this clonotype. The DNA of the CDR3 is TGTGCCAGCTCCCCGAGGCTGGGGAATTCACCCCTCCACTTT. It is translated as CASSPRLGNSPLHF. V and J are TRBV2 and TRBJ1-6; no clear D. V was shortened by 8 bases and J by 7 bases, with 15 bases between the two germline ends. The germline CDR1 and CDR2 sequences are SNHLY and FYNNEI. The CDR3 has 14 amino acids.

The chain employs TRBV9 and TRBJ1-1, with D maybe TRBD1 (5 bases). Trimming took off 4 bases at V and 4 bases at J, with 14 bases between the two ends. This CDR3 is 14 amino acids long. The germline gives CDR1 SGDLS, CDR2 YYNGEE. CDR3 sequence: CASSPHTGPTEAFF. The CDR3 nucleotides read TGTGCCAGCAGCCCCCACACAGGTCCCACTGAAGCTTTCTTT.

The V call is TRBV7-8, the J call TRBJ2-2; D may be TRBD2 (5 bases). The CDR3 totals 16 residues. V dropped 2 bases and J dropped 5 bases, with 15 bases sitting between them. Germline V lookup: CDR1 SGHVS, CDR2 FQNEAQ. The CDR3 loop is CASSLNPLRGTGELFF. The CDR3 nucleotides are TGTGCCAGCAGCTTAAACCCTTTGAGAGGGACCGGGGAGCTGTTTTTT.

A few counts support this clonotype. The chain employs TRBV28 and TRBJ2-7; D unresolved. The CDR3 is 13 residues long. The germline CDR1 and CDR2 sequences are MDHEN and SYDVKM. V gave up 5 bases and J gave up 2 bases, with 10 bases separating them. The CDR3 sequence is CASSLSQAYEQYF. For the CDR3, the DNA is TGTGCCAGCAGTCTCAGTCAAGCCTACGAGCAGTACTTC.

This clonotype was found a few times. The chain links TRBV12-3 or TRBV12-4 to TRBJ1-4; a possible D gene is TRBD1 (6 bases). The length of the CDR3 is 13 residues. V was trimmed by 3 bases and J by 6 bases, leaving 8 bases between them. In nucleotides, the CDR3 is TGTGCCAGCAGTTTCAGGGGAGATGAAAAACTGTTTTTT. Its translation: CASSFRGDEKLFF.

The table lists this clonotype with a few counts. The chain uses TRBV19 and TRBJ2-7; D perhaps matches TRBD1 (5 bases). The CDR3 consists of 16 residues. Trimming cost V 2 bases and J 3 bases, with 17 bases left between them. Germline V gives CDR1 LNHDA, CDR2 SQIVND (reference sequence). CDR3 amino acids: CASSIRPRQGIYEQYF. In nucleotides, the CDR3 is TGTGCCAGTAGTATACGCCCCCGGCAGGGAATCTACGAGCAGTACTTC.

The CDR3 bases are TGTGCCAGCAGTTTCCCACTAACCCTAGCGGGAGGGCCAGGCTACGAGCAGTACTTC. It encodes CASSFPLTLAGGPGYEQYF. The chain has TRBV28 and TRBJ2-7, with 12 bases that match TRBD2. V shed 3 bases, J shed 3 bases, and the junction held 15 bases outside the gene matches. The CDR3 extends over 19 amino acids. Germline CDR1 is MDHEN and CDR2 is SYDVKM.

The sample holds a few counts of this clonotype. The chain recombines TRBV28 with TRBJ1-1; TRBD1 might be the D (6 bases). CDR1 is MDHEN, CDR2 SYDVKM, per germline. The CDR3 has 14 amino acids. V was trimmed by 8 bases and J by 1 base, leaving 14 bases between them. The DNA for the CDR3 is TGTGCCAGCGTCGGGACACCTCGGAACACTGAAGCTTTCTTT. Protein product: CASVGTPRNTEAFF.

This clonotype occurred many times. Here the CDR3 reads CSVVQSYEQYF. The CDR3 nucleotides are TGCAGCGTTGTACAATCCTACGAGCAGTACTTC. The chain is built from TRBV29-1 and TRBJ2-7; D is unclear. Germline V CDR1 and CDR2: SQVTM, ANQGSEA. This CDR3 is 11 amino acids long. V shed 4 bases and J shed 1 base, with 5 bases lying between them.

This clonotype came up many times. The V call is TRBV29-1, the J call TRBJ2-7; weak D call: TRBD1 (6 bases). Germline CDR1 is SQVTM and CDR2 is ANQGSEA. Trimming pared 5 bases from V and 0 bases from J, leaving 17 bases between. This CDR3 is 15 amino acids long. The CDR3 loop is CSVTRQEDNSYEQYF. In nucleotides, the CDR3 is TGCAGCGTTACGAGACAGGAAGACAACTCCTACGAGCAGTACTTC.